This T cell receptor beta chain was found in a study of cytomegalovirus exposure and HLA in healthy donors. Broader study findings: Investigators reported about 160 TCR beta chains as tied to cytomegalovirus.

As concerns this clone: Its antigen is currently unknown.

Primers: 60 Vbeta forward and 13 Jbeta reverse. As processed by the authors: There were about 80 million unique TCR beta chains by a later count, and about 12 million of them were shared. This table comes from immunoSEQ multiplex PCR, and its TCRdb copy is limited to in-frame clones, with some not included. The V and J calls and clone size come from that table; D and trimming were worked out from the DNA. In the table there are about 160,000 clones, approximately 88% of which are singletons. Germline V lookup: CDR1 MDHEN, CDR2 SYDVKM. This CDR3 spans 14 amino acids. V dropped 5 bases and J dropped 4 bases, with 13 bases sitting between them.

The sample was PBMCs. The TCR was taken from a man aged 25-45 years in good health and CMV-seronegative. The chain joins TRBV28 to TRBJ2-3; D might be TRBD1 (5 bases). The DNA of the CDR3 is TGTGCCAGCAGTGGGGCAGGTCGGCCAGATACGCAGTATTTT. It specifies CASSGAGRPDTQYF. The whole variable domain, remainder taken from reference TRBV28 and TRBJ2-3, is DVKVTQSSRYLVKRTGEKVFLECVQDMDHENMFWYRQDPGLGLRLIYFSYDVKMKEKGDIPEGYSVSREKKERFSLILESASTNQTSMYLCASSGAGRPDTQYFGPGTRLTVL.